Listed below are T cell receptor beta chains from one sample, sequenced in a study of blood T cell repertoires in COVID-19. The protocol was immunoSEQ multiplex PCR, while the TCRdb copy is restricted to in-frame clones and leaves out a portion. In the table there are around 70,000 clones, about nine tenths of which are singletons. Sequencing used peripheral blood. These receptors were collected from a woman aged 80 or over with active or convalescent COVID-19. CDR3s include the opening cysteine and the closing phenylalanine or tryptophan. D genes are given only for firm matches. Where a row states a size, it is once, few, many or the class of an expanded clone; other rows omit it.

J gene: TRBJ2-3; CDR3 length: 14; V gene: TRBV9; clone size: once; D gene: TRBD2; CDR3 DNA: TGTGCCAGCGCCCCGGGACTAGCATCAGATACGCAGTATTTT; CDR3 protein: CASAPGLASDTQYF
J gene: TRBJ1-2; CDR3 length: 13; V gene: TRBV5-1; clone size: .; D gene: .; CDR3 DNA: TGCGCCAGCAGCTTATCTATACAGGGCGCGTCGACCTTC; CDR3 protein: CASSLSIQGASTF
J gene: TRBJ1-4; CDR3 length: 16; V gene: TRBV11-2; clone size: once; D gene: .; CDR3 DNA: TGTGCCAGCAGCTTAGATCCTGGCAGGGCTAATGAAAAACTGTTTTTT; CDR3 protein: CASSLDPGRANEKLFF
J gene: TRBJ2-2; CDR3 length: 16; V gene: TRBV6-5; clone size: .; D gene: TRBD2; CDR3 DNA: TGTGCCAGCAGTTTAGCGGGGGGGCTCGGAACCGGGGAGCTGTTTTTT; CDR3 protein: CASSLAGGLGTGELFF
J gene: TRBJ2-7; CDR3 length: 16; V gene: TRBV25-1; clone size: .; D gene: .; CDR3 DNA: TGTGCCAGCAGTGAATTGGGGAGAGCAGGAGCCTACGAGCAGTACTTC; CDR3 protein: CASSELGRAGAYEQYF
J gene: TRBJ1-2; CDR3 length: 15; V gene: TRBV4-3; clone size: once; D gene: .; CDR3 DNA: TGCGCCAGCAGCCAAGGACGGGGGAATAACTATGGCTACACCTTC; CDR3 protein: CASSQGRGNNYGYTF
J gene: TRBJ2-1; CDR3 length: 15; V gene: TRBV5-4; clone size: .; D gene: TRBD2; CDR3 DNA: TGTGCCAGCAGCCTAAGCGGGGGCCAATACAATGAGCAGTTCTTC; CDR3 protein: CASSLSGGQYNEQFF
J gene: TRBJ1-1; CDR3 length: 11; V gene: TRBV29-1; clone size: .; D gene: .; CDR3 DNA: TGCAGCGGGCGGGGTTACACTGAAGCTTTCTTT; CDR3 protein: CSGRGYTEAFF
J gene: TRBJ1-1; CDR3 length: 18; V gene: TRBV14; clone size: .; D gene: .; CDR3 DNA: TGTGCCAGCAGCCAAGATCGTTTTCTTGGCACTATGAACACTGAAGCTTTCTTT; CDR3 protein: CASSQDRFLGTMNTEAFF
J gene: TRBJ2-7; CDR3 length: 12; V gene: TRBV28; clone size: .; D gene: .; CDR3 DNA: TGTGCCAGCAGCCTTCCTGCCTACGAGCAGTACTTC; CDR3 protein: CASSLPAYEQYF